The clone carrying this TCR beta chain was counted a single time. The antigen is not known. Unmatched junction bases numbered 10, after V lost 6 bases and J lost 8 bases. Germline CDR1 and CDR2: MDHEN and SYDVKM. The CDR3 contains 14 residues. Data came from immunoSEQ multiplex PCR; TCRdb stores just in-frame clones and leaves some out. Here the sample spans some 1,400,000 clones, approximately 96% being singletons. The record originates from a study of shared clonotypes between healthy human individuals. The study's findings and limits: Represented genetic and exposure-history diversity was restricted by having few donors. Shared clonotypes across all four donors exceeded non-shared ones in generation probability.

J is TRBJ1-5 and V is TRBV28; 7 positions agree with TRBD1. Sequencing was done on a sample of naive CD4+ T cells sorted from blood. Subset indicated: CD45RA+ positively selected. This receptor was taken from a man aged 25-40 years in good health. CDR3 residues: CASSAGQGVKPQHF. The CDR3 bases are TGTGCCAGCAGCGCCGGCCAGGGGGTTAAGCCCCAGCATTTT.